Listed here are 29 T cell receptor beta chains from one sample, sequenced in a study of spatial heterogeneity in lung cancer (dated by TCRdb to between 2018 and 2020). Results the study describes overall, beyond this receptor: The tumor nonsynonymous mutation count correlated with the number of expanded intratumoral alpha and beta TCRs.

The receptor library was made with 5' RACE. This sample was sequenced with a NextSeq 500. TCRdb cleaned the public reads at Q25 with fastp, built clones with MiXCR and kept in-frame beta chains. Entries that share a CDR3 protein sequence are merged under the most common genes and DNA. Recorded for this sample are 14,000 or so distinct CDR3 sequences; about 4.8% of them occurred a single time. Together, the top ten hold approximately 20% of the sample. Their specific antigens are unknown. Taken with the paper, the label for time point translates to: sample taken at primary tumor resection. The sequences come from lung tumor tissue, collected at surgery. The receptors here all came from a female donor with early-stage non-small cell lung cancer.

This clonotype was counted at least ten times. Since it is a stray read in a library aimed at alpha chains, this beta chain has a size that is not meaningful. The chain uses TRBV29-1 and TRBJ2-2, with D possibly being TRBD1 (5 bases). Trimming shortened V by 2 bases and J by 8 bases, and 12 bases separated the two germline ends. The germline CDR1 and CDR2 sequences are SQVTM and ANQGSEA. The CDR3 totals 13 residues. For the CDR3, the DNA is TGCAGCGTTGAAATTACAGGTGGGGGGGAGCTGTTTTTT. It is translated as CSVEITGGGELFF.

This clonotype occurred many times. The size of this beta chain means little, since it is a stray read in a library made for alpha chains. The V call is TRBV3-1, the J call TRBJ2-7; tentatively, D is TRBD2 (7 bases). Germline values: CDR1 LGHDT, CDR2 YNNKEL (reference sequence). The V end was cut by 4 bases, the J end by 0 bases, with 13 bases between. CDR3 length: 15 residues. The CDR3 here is CASSLTGGLSYEQYF. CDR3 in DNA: TGTGCCAGCAGCCTGACGGGGGGCCTCTCCTACGAGCAGTACTTC.

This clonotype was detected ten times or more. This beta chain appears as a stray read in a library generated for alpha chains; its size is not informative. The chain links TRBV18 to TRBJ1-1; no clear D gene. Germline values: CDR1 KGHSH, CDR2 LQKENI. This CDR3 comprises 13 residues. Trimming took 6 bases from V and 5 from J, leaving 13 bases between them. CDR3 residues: CASSQSFRTEAFF. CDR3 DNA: TGTGCCAGCTCCCAGTCATTTAGGACTGAAGCTTTCTTT.

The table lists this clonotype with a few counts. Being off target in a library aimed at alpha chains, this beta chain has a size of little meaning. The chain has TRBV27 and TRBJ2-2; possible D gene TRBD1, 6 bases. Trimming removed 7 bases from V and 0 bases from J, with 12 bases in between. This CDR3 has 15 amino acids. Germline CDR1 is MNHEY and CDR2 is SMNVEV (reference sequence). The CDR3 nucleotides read TGTGCCAGCACAATGGGGGCTCCGAACACCGGGGAGCTGTTTTTT. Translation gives CASTMGAPNTGELFF.

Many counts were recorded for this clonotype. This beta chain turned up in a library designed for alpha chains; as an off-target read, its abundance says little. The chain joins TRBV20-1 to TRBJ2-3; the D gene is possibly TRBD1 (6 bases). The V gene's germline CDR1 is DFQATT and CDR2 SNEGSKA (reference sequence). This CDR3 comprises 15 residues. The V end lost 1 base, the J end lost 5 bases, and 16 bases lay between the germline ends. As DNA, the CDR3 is TGCAGTGCTAGAGTGTCCCAGGGGTGGGTAGATACGCAGTATTTT. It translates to CSARVSQGWVDTQYF.

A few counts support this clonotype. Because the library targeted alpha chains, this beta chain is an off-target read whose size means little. For the CDR3, the DNA is TGTGCCAGCACCGACACGTCTGGAAACACCATATATTTT. Its translation is CASTDTSGNTIYF. The chain recombines TRBV12-3 or TRBV12-4 with TRBJ1-3; D gene uncertain. There are 13 residues in the CDR3. The germline V and J ends were trimmed by 7 bases and 1 base, with 8 bases remaining between them.

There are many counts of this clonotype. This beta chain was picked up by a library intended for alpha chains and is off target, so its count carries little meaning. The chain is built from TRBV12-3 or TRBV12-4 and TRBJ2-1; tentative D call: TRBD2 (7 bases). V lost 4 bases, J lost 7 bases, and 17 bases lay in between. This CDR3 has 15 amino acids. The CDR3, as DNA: TGTGCCAGCAGTTCCTACAGGACAGCGGGGAATGAGCAGTTCTTC. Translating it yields CASSSYRTAGNEQFF.

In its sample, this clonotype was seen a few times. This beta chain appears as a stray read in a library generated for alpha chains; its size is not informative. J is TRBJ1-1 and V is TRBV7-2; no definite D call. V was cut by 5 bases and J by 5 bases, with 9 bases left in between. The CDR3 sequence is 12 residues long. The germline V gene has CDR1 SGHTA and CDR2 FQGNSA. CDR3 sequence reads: CASSVGRTEAFF. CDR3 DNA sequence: TGTGCCAGCAGCGTTGGACGTACTGAAGCTTTCTTT.

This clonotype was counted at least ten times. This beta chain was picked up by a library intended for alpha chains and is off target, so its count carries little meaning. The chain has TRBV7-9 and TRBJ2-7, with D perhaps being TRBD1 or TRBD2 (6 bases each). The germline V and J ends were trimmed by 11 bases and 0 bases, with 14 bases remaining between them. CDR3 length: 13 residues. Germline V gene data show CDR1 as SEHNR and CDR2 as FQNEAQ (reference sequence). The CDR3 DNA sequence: TGTGCCGCTACAAGGGGGGACTCCTACGAGCAGTACTTC. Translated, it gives CAATRGDSYEQYF.

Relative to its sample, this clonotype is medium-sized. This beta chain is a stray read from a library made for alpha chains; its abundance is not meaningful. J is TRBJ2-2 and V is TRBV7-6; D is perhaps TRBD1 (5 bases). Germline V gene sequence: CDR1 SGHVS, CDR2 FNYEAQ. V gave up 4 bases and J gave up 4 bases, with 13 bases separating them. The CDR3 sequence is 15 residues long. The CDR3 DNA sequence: TGTGCCAGCAGCTCCACAGGTTTAGGCACCGGGGAGCTGTTTTTT. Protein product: CASSSTGLGTGELFF.

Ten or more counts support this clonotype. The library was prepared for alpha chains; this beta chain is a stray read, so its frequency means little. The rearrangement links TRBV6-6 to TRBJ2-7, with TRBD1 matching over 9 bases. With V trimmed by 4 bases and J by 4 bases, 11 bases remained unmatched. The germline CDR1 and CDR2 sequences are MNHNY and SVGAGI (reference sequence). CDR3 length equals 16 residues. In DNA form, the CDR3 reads TGTGCCAGCAGTTCATTAGTACAGGGGGCAAGGTACGAGCAGTACTTC. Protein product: CASSSLVQGARYEQYF.

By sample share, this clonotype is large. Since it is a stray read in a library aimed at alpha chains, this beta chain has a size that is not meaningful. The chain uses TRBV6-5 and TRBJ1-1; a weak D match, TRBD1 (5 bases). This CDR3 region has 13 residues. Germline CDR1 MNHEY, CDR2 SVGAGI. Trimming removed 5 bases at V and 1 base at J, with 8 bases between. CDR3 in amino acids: CASSLDRNTEAFF. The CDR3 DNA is TGTGCCAGCAGTCTTGACAGGAACACTGAAGCTTTCTTT.

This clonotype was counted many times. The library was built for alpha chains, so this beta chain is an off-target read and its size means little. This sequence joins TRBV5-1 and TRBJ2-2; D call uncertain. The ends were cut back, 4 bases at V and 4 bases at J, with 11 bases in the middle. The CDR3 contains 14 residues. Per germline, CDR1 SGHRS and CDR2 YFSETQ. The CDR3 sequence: CASSRVGSTGELFF. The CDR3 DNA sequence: TGCGCCAGCAGCCGCGTCGGGTCCACCGGGGAGCTGTTTTTT.

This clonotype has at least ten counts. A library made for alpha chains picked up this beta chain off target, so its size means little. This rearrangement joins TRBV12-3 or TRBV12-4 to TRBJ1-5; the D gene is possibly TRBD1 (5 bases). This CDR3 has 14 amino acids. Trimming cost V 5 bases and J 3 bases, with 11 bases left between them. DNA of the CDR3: TGTGCCAGCAGTCAAGGACAAGTCAATCAGCCCCAGCATTTT. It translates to CASSQGQVNQPQHF.

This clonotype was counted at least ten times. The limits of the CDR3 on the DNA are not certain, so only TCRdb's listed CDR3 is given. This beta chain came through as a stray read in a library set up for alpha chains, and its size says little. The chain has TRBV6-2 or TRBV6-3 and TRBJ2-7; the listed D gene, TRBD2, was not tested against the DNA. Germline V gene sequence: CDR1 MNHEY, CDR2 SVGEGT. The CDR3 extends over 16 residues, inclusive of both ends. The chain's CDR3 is CASSTSIRGGTYEQYF.

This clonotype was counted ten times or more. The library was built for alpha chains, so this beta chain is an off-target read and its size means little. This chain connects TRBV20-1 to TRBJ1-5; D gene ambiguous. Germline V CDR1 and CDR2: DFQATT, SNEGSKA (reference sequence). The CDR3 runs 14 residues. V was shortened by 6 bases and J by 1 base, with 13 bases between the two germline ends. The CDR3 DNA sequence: TGCAGTGCAAGGACCCCGGGGAGCAATCAGCCCCAGCATTTT. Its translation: CSARTPGSNQPQHF.

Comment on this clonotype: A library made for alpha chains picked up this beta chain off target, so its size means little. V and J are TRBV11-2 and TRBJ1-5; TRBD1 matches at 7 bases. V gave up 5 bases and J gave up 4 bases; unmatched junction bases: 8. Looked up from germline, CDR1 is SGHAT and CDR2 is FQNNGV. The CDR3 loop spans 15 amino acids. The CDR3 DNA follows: TGTGCCAGCAGCCGGTCGGGACAGATTAATCAGCCCCAGCATTTT. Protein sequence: CASSRSGQINQPQHF.

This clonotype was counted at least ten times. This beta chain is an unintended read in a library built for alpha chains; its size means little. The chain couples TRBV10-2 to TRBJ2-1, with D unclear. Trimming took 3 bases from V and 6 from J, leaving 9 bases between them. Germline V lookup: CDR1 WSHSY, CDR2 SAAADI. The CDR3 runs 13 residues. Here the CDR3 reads CASSDGLRNEQFF. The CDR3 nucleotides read TGCGCCAGCAGTGATGGGCTGCGCAATGAGCAGTTCTTC.

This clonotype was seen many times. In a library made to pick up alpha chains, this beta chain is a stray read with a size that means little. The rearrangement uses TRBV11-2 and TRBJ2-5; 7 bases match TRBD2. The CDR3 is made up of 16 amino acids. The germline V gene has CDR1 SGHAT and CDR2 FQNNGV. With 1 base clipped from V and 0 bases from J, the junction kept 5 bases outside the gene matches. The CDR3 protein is CASSLVGAGNQETQYF. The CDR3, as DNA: TGTGCCAGCAGCTTAGTCGGAGCGGGGAACCAAGAGACCCAGTACTTC.

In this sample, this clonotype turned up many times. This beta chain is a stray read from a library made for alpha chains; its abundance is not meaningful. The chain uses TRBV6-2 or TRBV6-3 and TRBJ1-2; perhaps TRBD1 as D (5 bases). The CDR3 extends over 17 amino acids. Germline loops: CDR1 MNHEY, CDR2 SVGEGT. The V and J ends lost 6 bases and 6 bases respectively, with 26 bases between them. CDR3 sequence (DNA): TGTGCCAGCAGATCCCCGGCGGGACGGGCAGAGCGCGATGGCTACACCTTC. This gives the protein CASRSPAGRAERDGYTF.

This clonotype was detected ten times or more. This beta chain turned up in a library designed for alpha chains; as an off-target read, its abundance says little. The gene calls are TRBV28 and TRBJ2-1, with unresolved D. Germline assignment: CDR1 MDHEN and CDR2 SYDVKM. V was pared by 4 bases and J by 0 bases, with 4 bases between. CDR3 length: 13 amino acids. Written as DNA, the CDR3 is TGTGCCAGCAGTTCTCTCTCCTACAATGAGCAGTTCTTC. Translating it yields CASSSLSYNEQFF.

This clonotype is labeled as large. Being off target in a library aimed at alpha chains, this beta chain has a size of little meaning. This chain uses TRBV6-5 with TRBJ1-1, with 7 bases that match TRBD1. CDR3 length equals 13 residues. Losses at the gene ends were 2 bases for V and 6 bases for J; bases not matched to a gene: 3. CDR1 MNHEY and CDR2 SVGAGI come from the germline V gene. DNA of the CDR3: TGTGCCAGCAGTTACCAGGGGGTTGCTGAAGCTTTCTTT. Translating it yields CASSYQGVAEAFF.

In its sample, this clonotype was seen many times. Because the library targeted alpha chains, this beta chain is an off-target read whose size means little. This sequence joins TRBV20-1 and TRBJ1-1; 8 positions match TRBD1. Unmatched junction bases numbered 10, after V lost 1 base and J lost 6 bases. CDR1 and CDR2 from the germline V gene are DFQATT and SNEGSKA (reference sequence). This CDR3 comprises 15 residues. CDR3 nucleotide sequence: TGCAGTGCTAGAGTGCTGACAGGGGAATTAGCTGAAGCTTTCTTT. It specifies CSARVLTGELAEAFF.

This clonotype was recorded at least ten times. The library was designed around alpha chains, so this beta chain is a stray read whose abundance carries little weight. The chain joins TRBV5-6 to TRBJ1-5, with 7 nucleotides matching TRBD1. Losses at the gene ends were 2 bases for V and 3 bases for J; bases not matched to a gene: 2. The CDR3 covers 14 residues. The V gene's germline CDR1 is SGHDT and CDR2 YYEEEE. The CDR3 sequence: CASSLQGNNQPQHF. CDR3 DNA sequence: TGTGCCAGCAGCTTACAGGGGAACAATCAGCCCCAGCATTTT.

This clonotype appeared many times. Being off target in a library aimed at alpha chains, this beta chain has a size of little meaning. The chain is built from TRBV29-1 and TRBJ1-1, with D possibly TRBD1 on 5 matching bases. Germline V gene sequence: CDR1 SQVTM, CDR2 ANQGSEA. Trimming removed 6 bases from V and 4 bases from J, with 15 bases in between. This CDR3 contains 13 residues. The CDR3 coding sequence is TGCAGCGTCCTGGAGGGGCTCGGCACTGAAGCTTTCTTT. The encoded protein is CSVLEGLGTEAFF.

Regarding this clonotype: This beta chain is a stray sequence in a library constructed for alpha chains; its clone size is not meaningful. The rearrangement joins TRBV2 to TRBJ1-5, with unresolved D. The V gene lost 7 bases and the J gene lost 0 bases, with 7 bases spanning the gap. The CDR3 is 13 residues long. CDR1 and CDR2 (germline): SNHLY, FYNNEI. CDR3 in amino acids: CASKQNSNQPQHF. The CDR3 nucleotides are TGTGCCAGCAAGCAGAATAGCAATCAGCCCCAGCATTTT.

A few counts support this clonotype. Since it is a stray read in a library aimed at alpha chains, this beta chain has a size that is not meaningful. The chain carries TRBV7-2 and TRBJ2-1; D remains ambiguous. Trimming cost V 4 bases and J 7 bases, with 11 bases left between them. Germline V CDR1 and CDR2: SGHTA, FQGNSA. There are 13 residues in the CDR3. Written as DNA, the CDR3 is TGTGCCAGCAGCTCTTCCCCCTTGAATGAGCAGTTCTTC. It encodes CASSSSPLNEQFF.

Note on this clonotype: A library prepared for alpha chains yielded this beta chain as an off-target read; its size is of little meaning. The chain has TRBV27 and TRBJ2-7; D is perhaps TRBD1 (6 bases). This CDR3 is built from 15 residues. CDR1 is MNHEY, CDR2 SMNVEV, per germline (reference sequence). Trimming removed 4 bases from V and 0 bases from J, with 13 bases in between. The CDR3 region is CASSSWTENSYEQYF. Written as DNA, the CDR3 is TGTGCCAGCAGTTCATGGACAGAGAACTCCTACGAGCAGTACTTC.

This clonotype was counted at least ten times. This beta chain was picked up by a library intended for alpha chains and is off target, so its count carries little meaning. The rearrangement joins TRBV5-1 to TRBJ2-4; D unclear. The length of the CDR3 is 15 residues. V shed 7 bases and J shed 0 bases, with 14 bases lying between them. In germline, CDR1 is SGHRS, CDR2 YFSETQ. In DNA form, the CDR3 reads TGCGCCAGCGGGCCCCCTCTTCTAGCCAAAAACATTCAGTACTTC. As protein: CASGPPLLAKNIQYF.